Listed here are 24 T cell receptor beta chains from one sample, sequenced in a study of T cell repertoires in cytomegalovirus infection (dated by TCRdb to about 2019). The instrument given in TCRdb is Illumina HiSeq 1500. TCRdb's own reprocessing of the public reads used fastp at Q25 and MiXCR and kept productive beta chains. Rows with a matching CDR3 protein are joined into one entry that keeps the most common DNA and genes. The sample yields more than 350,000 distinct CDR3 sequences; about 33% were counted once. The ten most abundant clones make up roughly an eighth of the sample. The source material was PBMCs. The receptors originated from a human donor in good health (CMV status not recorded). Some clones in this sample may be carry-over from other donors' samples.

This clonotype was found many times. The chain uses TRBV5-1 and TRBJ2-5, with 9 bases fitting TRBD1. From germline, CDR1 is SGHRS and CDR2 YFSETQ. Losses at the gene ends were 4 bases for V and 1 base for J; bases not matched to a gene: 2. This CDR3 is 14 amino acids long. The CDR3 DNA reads TGCGCCAGCAGCCCGGACAGGGGCCAAGAGACCCAGTACTTC. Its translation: CASSPDRGQETQYF.

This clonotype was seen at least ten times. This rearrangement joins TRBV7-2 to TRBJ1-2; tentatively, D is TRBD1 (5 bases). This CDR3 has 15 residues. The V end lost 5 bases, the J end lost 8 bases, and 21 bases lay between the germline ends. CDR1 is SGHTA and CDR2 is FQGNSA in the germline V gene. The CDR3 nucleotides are TGTGCCAGCAGCCCCGGGGAGGGCGGTTGGGACGGCTACACCTTC. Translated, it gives CASSPGEGGWDGYTF.

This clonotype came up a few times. The CDR3 reads CASRAGAVLNNEQFF. In DNA form, the CDR3 reads TGTGCCAGCAGAGCCGGTGCCGTCCTCAACAATGAGCAGTTCTTC. This chain links TRBV2 with TRBJ2-1; D ambiguous. This CDR3 contains 15 residues. V was shortened by 6 bases and J by 5 bases, with 17 bases between the two germline ends. Germline CDR1 and CDR2: SNHLY and FYNNEI.

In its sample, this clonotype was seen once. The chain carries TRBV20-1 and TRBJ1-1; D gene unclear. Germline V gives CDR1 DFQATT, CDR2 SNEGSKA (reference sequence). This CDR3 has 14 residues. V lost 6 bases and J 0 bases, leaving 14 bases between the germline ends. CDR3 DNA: TGCAGTGCGAGAAAGGAGGGAATGAACACTGAAGCTTTCTTT. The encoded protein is CSARKEGMNTEAFF.

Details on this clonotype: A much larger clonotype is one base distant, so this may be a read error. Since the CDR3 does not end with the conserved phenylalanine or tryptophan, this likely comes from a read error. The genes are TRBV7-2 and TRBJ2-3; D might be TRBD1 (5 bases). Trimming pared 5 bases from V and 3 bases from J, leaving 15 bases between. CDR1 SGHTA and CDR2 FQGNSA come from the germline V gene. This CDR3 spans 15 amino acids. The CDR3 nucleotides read TGTGCCAGCAGCGGCCACAACAGGATAACAGATACGCAGTATTGT. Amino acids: CASSGHNRITDTQYC.

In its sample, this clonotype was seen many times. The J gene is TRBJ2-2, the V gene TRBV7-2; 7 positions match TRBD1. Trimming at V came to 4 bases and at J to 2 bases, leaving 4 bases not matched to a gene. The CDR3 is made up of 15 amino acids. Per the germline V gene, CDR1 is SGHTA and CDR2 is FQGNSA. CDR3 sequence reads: CASSSGTVNTGELFF. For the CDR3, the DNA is TGTGCCAGCAGCTCCGGGACAGTCAACACCGGGGAGCTGTTTTTT.

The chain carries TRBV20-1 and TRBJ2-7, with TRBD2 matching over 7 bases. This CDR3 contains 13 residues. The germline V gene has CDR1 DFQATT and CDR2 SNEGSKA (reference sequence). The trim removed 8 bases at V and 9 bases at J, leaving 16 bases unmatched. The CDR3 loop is CSQTGTTLYGQYF. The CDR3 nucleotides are TGCAGTCAGACCGGGACTACACTTTATGGGCAGTACTTC.

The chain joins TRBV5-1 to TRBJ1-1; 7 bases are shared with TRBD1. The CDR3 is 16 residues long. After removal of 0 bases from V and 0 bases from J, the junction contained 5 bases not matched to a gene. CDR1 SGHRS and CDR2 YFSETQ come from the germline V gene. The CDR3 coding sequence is TGCGCCAGCAGCTTGGATGCAGGGGGGATGAACACTGAAGCTTTCTTT. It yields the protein CASSLDAGGMNTEAFF.

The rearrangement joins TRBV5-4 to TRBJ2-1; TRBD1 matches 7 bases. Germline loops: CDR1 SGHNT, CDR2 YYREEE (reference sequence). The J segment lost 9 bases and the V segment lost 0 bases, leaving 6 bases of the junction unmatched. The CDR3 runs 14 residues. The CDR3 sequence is CASSLAQGITEQFF. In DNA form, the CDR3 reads TGTGCCAGCAGCTTGGCACAGGGGATAACTGAGCAGTTCTTC.

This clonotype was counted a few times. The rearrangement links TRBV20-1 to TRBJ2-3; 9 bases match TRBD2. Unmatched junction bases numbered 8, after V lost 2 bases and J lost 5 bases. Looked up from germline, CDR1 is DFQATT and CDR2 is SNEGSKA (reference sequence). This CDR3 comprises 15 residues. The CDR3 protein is CSARRGRGGQDTQYF. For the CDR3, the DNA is TGCAGTGCTAGAAGGGGGCGGGGGGGCCAAGATACGCAGTATTTT.

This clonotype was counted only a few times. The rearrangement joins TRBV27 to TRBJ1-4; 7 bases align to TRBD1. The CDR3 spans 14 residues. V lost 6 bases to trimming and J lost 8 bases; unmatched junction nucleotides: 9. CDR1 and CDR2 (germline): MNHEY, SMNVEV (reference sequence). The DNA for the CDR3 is TGTGCCAGCAGACCCACAGGGGCGAGGGAAAAACTGTTTTTT. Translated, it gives CASRPTGAREKLFF.

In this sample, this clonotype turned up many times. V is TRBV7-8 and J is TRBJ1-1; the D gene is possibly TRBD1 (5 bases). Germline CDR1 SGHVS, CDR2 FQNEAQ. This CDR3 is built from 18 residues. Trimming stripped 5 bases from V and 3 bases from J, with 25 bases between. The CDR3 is CASSRQMQTQGGDTEAFF. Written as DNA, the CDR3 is TGTGCCAGCAGCCGCCAAATGCAAACGCAGGGTGGGGACACTGAAGCTTTCTTT.

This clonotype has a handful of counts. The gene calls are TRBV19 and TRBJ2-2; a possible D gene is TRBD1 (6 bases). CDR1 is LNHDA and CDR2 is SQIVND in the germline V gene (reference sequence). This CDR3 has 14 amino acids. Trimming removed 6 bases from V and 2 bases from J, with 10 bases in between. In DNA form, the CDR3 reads TGTGCCAGTAGGAGGGGGACCAACACCGGGGAGCTGTTTTTT. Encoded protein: CASRRGTNTGELFF.

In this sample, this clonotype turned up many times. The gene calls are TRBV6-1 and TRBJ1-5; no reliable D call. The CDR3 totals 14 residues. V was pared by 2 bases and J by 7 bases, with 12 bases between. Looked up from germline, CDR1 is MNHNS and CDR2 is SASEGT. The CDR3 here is CASSERGFWQPQHF. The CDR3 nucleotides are TGTGCCAGCAGTGAACGAGGGTTTTGGCAGCCCCAGCATTTT.

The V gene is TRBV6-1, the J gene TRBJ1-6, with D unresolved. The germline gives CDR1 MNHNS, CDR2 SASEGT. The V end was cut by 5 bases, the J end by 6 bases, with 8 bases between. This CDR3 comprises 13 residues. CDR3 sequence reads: CASSKRTNSPLHF. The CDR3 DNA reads TGTGCCAGCAGTAAACGCACTAATTCACCCCTCCACTTT.

CDR3 sequence reads: CASSPRAGAVHEQYF. The CDR3 region has the DNA TGTGCCAGCAGCCCACGGGCCGGCGCTGTTCACGAGCAGTACTTC. V gene TRBV7-9 combines with J gene TRBJ2-7; D gene unclear. The V gene's germline CDR1 is SEHNR and CDR2 FQNEAQ (reference sequence). The ends were cut back, 5 bases at V and 5 bases at J, with 19 bases in the middle. The CDR3 length is 15 residues.

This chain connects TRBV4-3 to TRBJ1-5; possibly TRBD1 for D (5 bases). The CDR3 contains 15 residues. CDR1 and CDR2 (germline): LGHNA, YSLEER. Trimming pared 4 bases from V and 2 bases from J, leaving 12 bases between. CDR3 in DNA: TGCGCCAGCAGCCTGGGACCCGCGGGCAATCAGCCCCAGCATTTT. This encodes CASSLGPAGNQPQHF.

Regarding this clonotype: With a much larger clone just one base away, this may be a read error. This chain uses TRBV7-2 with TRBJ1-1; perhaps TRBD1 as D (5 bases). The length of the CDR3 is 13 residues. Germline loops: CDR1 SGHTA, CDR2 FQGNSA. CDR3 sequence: CASSHNRNAEAFF. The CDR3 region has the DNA TGTGCCAGCAGCCACAACAGGAACGCTGAAGCTTTCTTT.

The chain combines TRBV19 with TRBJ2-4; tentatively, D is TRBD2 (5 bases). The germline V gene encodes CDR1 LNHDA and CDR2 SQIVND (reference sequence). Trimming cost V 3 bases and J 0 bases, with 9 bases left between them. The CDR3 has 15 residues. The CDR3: CASSISGLAKNIQYF. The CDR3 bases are TGTGCCAGTAGTATCAGCGGTCTAGCCAAAAACATTCAGTACTTC.

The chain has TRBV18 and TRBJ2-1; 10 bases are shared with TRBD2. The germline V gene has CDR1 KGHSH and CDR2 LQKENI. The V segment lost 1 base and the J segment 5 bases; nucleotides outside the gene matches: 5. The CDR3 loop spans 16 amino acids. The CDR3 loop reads CASSPLGTSVDNEQFF. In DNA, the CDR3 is TGTGCCAGCTCACCACTGGGGACTAGCGTTGACAATGAGCAGTTCTTC.

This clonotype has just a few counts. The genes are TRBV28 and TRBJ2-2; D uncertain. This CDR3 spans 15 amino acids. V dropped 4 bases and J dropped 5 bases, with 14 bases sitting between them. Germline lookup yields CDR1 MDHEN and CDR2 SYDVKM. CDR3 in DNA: TGTGCCAGCAGTTCCCCTCCCGCACGGACCGGGGAGCTGTTTTTT. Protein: CASSSPPARTGELFF. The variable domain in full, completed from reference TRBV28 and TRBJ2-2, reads DVKVTQSSRYLVKRTGEKVFLECVQDMDHENMFWYRQDPGLGLRLIYFSYDVKMKEKGDIPEGYSVSREKKERFSLILESASTNQTSMYLCASSSPPARTGELFFGEGSRLTVL.

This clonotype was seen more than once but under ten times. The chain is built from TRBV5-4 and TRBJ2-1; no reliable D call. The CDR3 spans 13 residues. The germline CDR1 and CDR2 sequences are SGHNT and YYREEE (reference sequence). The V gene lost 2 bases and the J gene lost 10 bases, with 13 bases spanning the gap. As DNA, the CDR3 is TGTGCCAGCAGCTTACAAGGCGTCTGGGAGCAGTTCTTC. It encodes CASSLQGVWEQFF.

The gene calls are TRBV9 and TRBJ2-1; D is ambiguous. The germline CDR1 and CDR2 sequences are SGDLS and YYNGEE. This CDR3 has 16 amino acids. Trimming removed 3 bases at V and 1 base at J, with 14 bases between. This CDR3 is CASSGGLRESYNEQFF. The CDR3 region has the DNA TGTGCCAGCAGCGGCGGTTTAAGGGAATCCTACAATGAGCAGTTCTTC.

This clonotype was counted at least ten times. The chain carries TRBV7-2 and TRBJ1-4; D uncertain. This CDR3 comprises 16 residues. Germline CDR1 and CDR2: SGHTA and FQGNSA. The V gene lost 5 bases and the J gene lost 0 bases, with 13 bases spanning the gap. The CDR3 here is CASSPTPLTTNEKLFF. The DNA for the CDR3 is TGTGCCAGCAGCCCCACCCCTCTTACAACTAATGAAAAACTGTTTTTT.